The rows below give T cell receptor beta chains drawn from one sample of a study of T-cell reconstitution after alpha-beta-depleted transplantation in children. TCRdb reprocessed the PCR reads via MiXCR and lists one record per CDR3 protein. The repertoire holds around 580,000 distinct CDR3 sequences, with 25% to 30% as singletons. The specimen comprised PBMCs, sampled before TCRalphabeta/CD19-depleted stem cell transplant. Source of these receptors: a boy under two years old with Wiskott-Aldrich syndrome, due to receive a stem cell transplant. Each CDR3 is given with its conserved first and last residue. D genes are given only for firm matches. Some rows have no size entry. The others give once, few or many, or a class for an expanded clone.

abundance: .
d_gene: .
j_gene: TRBJ1-2
v_gene: TRBV10-3
CDR3nt: TGTGCCATCAGTCTGGGGGGCAGCAACTATGGCTACACCTTC
CDR3aa: CAISLGGSNYGYTF

abundance: .
d_gene: TRBD1
j_gene: TRBJ1-2
v_gene: TRBV25-1
CDR3nt: TGTGCCAGCAGCGAGGGATCAGGGGGCGCGAATGGCTACACCTTC
CDR3aa: CASSEGSGGANGYTF

abundance: .
d_gene: TRBD1
j_gene: TRBJ2-2
v_gene: TRBV5-1
CDR3nt: TGCGCCAGCAGACCCAACAGGGGCGCGAACACCGGGGAGCTGTTTTTT
CDR3aa: CASRPNRGANTGELFF

abundance: few
d_gene: .
j_gene: TRBJ1-5
v_gene: TRBV19
CDR3nt: TGTGCCAGTAGTCCTAGCGGGTTGAGCAATCAGCCCCAGCATTTT
CDR3aa: CASSPSGLSNQPQHF

abundance: .
d_gene: TRBD2
j_gene: TRBJ2-2
v_gene: TRBV20-1
CDR3nt: TGCAGTGCTAGGCCTAGCGGGAGATGGTCCGGGGAGCTGTTTTTT
CDR3aa: CSARPSGRWSGELFF

abundance: .
d_gene: TRBD2
j_gene: TRBJ2-7
v_gene: TRBV5-1
CDR3nt: TGCGCCAGCAGCCCCACAGGGACTAGCAAGCACGAGCAGTACTTC
CDR3aa: CASSPTGTSKHEQYF

abundance: few
d_gene: TRBD1
j_gene: TRBJ2-3
v_gene: TRBV6-1
CDR3nt: TGTGCCGGGGGACAGGCCGGCACAGATACGCAGTATTTT
CDR3aa: CAGGQAGTDTQYF

abundance: once
d_gene: TRBD1
j_gene: TRBJ1-4
v_gene: TRBV5-1
CDR3nt: TGCGCCAGCAGCTCAAAGGGACAGAGTAATGAAAAACTGTTTTTT
CDR3aa: CASSSKGQSNEKLFF

abundance: .
d_gene: .
j_gene: TRBJ2-5
v_gene: TRBV20-1
CDR3nt: TGCAGTGCTAGAGGGAATCTTGGCGATCACGAGACCCAGTACTTC
CDR3aa: CSARGNLGDHETQYF

abundance: few
d_gene: .
j_gene: TRBJ2-7
v_gene: TRBV7-2
CDR3nt: TGTGCCAGCAGCTCGGGGAAACACTACGAGCAGTACTTC
CDR3aa: CASSSGKHYEQYF

abundance: .
d_gene: .
j_gene: TRBJ1-6
v_gene: TRBV12-3/TRBV12-4
CDR3nt: TGTGCCAGCAGTTTTCGGGGGGGTAATTCACCCCTCCACTTT
CDR3aa: CASSFRGGNSPLHF

abundance: .
d_gene: .
j_gene: TRBJ2-1
v_gene: TRBV12-3/TRBV12-4
CDR3nt: TGTGCCAGCAGTCTCTTAAGGGCAGGGGAGCAGTTCTTC
CDR3aa: CASSLLRAGEQFF

abundance: few
d_gene: .
j_gene: TRBJ2-4
v_gene: TRBV4-1
CDR3nt: TGCGCCAGCAGCCAACCCCTTGACATTCAGTACTTC
CDR3aa: CASSQPLDIQYF

abundance: few
d_gene: TRBD2
j_gene: TRBJ2-2
v_gene: TRBV5-6
CDR3nt: TGTGCCAGCAGCCCCGGACTAGCGGGAGTAGGCGGGGAGCTGTTTTTT
CDR3aa: CASSPGLAGVGGELFF

abundance: few
d_gene: TRBD1
j_gene: TRBJ2-1
v_gene: TRBV7-2
CDR3nt: TGTGCCAGCAGCTTAGGTTGGGGCAGGGGGACCTACAATGAGCAGTTCTTC
CDR3aa: CASSLGWGRGTYNEQFF

abundance: few
d_gene: TRBD2
j_gene: TRBJ2-1
v_gene: TRBV7-2
CDR3nt: TGTGCCAGCAGCTCCTCTAGCGGAAGCTCCTACAATGAGCAGTTCTTC
CDR3aa: CASSSSSGSSYNEQFF

abundance: .
d_gene: .
j_gene: TRBJ1-1
v_gene: TRBV7-2
CDR3nt: TGTGCCAGCAGCTTCGGGGGGCGGACTGAAGCTTTCTTT
CDR3aa: CASSFGGRTEAFF

abundance: .
d_gene: TRBD1
j_gene: TRBJ2-1
v_gene: TRBV12-3/TRBV12-4
CDR3nt: TGTGCCAGCGGAACAACAGGGGGCTACAATGAGCAGTTCTTC
CDR3aa: CASGTTGGYNEQFF

abundance: few
d_gene: .
j_gene: TRBJ2-5
v_gene: TRBV21-1
CDR3nt: TGTGCCAGCAGCAAAGACGGACAGACAGAGACCCAGTACTTC
CDR3aa: CASSKDGQTETQYF

abundance: .
d_gene: TRBD2
j_gene: TRBJ2-3
v_gene: TRBV20-1
CDR3nt: TGCAGTGCTAGAGGCGGGAGGGCCTCAGATACGCAGTATTTT
CDR3aa: CSARGGRASDTQYF

abundance: .
d_gene: .
j_gene: TRBJ2-2
v_gene: TRBV12-3/TRBV12-4
CDR3nt: TGTGCCAGCAGGTGGGCTACGAACACCGGGGAGCTGTTTTTT
CDR3aa: CASRWATNTGELFF

abundance: once
d_gene: .
j_gene: TRBJ2-5
v_gene: TRBV12-3/TRBV12-4
CDR3nt: TGTGCCAGCAGCCTGAGTATCGGGACAACCCAAGAGACCCAGTACTTC
CDR3aa: CASSLSIGTTQETQYF

abundance: many
d_gene: TRBD2
j_gene: TRBJ2-4
v_gene: TRBV20-1
CDR3nt: TGCAGTGCTAGAGCGACTAGCGGGAGTGTTGGAAACATTCAGTACTTC
CDR3aa: CSARATSGSVGNIQYF

abundance: few
d_gene: .
j_gene: TRBJ2-2
v_gene: TRBV12-3/TRBV12-4
CDR3nt: TGTGCCAGCAGTACTATTGACACAAACGGGGAGCTGTTTTTT
CDR3aa: CASSTIDTNGELFF

abundance: .
d_gene: TRBD2
j_gene: TRBJ2-1
v_gene: TRBV20-1
CDR3nt: TGCAGTGCTAGAGCTAGCGGGAGTTACAATGAGCAGTTCTTC
CDR3aa: CSARASGSYNEQFF

abundance: .
d_gene: TRBD2
j_gene: TRBJ2-3
v_gene: TRBV4-2
CDR3nt: TGTGCCAGCAGCCAAGGAGATCTTAGCGGGAGAGGGGATACGCAGTATTTT
CDR3aa: CASSQGDLSGRGDTQYF

abundance: .
d_gene: TRBD2
j_gene: TRBJ2-2
v_gene: TRBV20-1
CDR3nt: TGCAGTGCTAGACCCAGCGGGAGGACCGGGGAGCTGTTTTTT
CDR3aa: CSARPSGRTGELFF

abundance: few
d_gene: .
j_gene: TRBJ2-1
v_gene: TRBV5-5
CDR3nt: TGTGCCAGCAGCTTCCCAACGGGAGTGAGCTCCTACAATGAGCAGTTCTTC
CDR3aa: CASSFPTGVSSYNEQFF

abundance: few
d_gene: TRBD2
j_gene: TRBJ2-2
v_gene: TRBV5-1
CDR3nt: TGTGCCAGCAGCTTACTAGCGGGAGCGAACACCGGGGAGCTGTTTTTT
CDR3aa: CASSLLAGANTGELFF

abundance: .
d_gene: .
j_gene: TRBJ2-2
v_gene: TRBV10-3
CDR3nt: TGTGCCATCAGCAACCGGGACTTCAACACCGGGGAGCTGTTTTTT
CDR3aa: CAISNRDFNTGELFF

abundance: few
d_gene: TRBD2
j_gene: TRBJ2-3
v_gene: TRBV9
CDR3nt: TGTGCCAGCAGCCGTGGACCGGGACTAGGTTTTGAAGATACGCAGTATTTT
CDR3aa: CASSRGPGLGFEDTQYF

abundance: few
d_gene: TRBD1
j_gene: TRBJ2-1
v_gene: TRBV5-1
CDR3nt: TGCGCCAGCAGCTTGGTACAGGGGGCGAGCAATGAGCAGTTCTTC
CDR3aa: CASSLVQGASNEQFF

abundance: .
d_gene: TRBD1
j_gene: TRBJ2-3
v_gene: TRBV7-9
CDR3nt: TGTGCCAGCAGCGCGAACAGGGGGCGCGTCGGAACAGATACGCAGTATTTT
CDR3aa: CASSANRGRVGTDTQYF

abundance: .
d_gene: .
j_gene: TRBJ2-1
v_gene: TRBV5-6
CDR3nt: TGTGCCAGCAACCCGTGGGGCGGGCTAAGCTCCTACAATGAGCAGTTCTTC
CDR3aa: CASNPWGGLSSYNEQFF

abundance: .
d_gene: .
j_gene: TRBJ2-7
v_gene: TRBV28
CDR3nt: TGTGCCAGCAGTTTAATAGGGGGTAACTACGAGCAGTACTTC
CDR3aa: CASSLIGGNYEQYF

abundance: few
d_gene: .
j_gene: TRBJ2-2
v_gene: TRBV5-1
CDR3nt: TGCGCCAGCAGCTTGGTGACAGGCGGCGACACCGGGGAGCTGTTTTTT
CDR3aa: CASSLVTGGDTGELFF

abundance: few
d_gene: TRBD1
j_gene: TRBJ1-1
v_gene: TRBV7-6
CDR3nt: TGTGCCAGCAGCTTTAAGGGGGCTATACGCAACACTGAAGCTTTCTTT
CDR3aa: CASSFKGAIRNTEAFF